This T cell receptor (beta chain) was found in a study of blood T cell repertoires in COVID-19. As for the study in general: The United States, Italy and Spain were the sources of the acute and convalescent COVID-19 samples. T cells, B-cell-depleted T cells, or PBMCs supplied cDNA or gDNA.

Original methodology: Amplification of reference gene primers provided the estimated nucleated cell counts. This table comes from immunoSEQ multiplex PCR, and its TCRdb copy is limited to in-frame clones, with some not included. V and J calls and clone size follow that table, whereas D and trimming were derived from the DNA. This table has some 290,000 clones, roughly 86% appearing once. What was sequenced was peripheral blood. The receptor's source is a man in his late teens or twenties with active or convalescent COVID-19.

CDR3 in amino acids: CASSPGLGDTEAFF. In DNA, the CDR3 is TGTGCCAGCTCACCGGGACTTGGGGACACTGAAGCTTTCTTT. V is TRBV18 and J is TRBJ1-1; possibly TRBD1 for D (5 bases). Trimming stripped 3 bases from V and 3 bases from J, with 11 bases between. In germline, CDR1 is KGHSH, CDR2 LQKENI. The CDR3 has 14 residues.